The rows below give T cell receptor beta chains drawn from one sample of a study of T-cell reconstitution after alpha-beta-depleted transplantation in children. From the PCR reads, TCRdb called clonotypes with MiXCR, one entry per CDR3 protein. The sample gives about 600,000 distinct CDR3 sequences, 20% to 25% of which show up once; 14% is in the top ten. The sample in question was PBMCs, mostly from graft donor cells, obtained 360 days after TCRalphabeta/CD19-depleted stem cell transplant. Source of these receptors: a boy in the first two years of life who had a stem cell transplant for acute myeloid leukemia, so the T cells may come from the graft donor. The CDR3 runs from the conserved cysteine through the conserved F or W. D genes are given only for firm matches. The size entry is marked missing in some rows and otherwise reads once, few, many or a size class.

abundance	d_gene	v_gene	j_gene	CDR3aa	CDR3nt
few	TRBD1	TRBV5-1	TRBJ2-2	CASSLGTGTSPPNTGELFF	TGCGCCAGCAGCTTGGGGACAGGGACATCACCTCCGAACACCGGGGAGCTGTTTTTT
NA	NA	TRBV5-1	TRBJ1-1	CASSGGTFGSNTEAFF	TGCGCCAGCAGCGGGGGGACCTTCGGATCGAACACTGAAGCTTTCTTT
once	NA	TRBV4-1	TRBJ1-6	CASSQEVAGGLYNSPLHF	TGCGCCAGCAGCCAAGAGGTGGCAGGAGGCCTTTATAATTCACCCCTCCACTTT
many	NA	TRBV20-1	TRBJ2-3	CSASPGGSTDTQYF	TGCAGTGCTAGCCCAGGGGGGAGCACAGATACGCAGTATTTT
NA	TRBD1	TRBV20-1	TRBJ2-2	CSARDAARDRVSTGELFF	TGCAGTGCTAGAGATGCCGCGAGGGACAGGGTCTCCACCGGGGAGCTGTTTTTT
few	NA	TRBV7-2	TRBJ2-5	CASRGAGETQYF	TGTGCCAGCAGGGGGGCCGGAGAGACCCAGTACTTC
many	NA	TRBV12-3/TRBV12-4	TRBJ2-1	CASSFTTLVNEQFF	TGTGCCAGCAGTTTTACCACCCTAGTCAATGAGCAGTTCTTC
few	NA	TRBV11-2	TRBJ2-7	CASSPVGSQDEQYF	TGTGCCAGCAGCCCCGTGGGCTCGCAGGACGAGCAGTACTTC
NA	NA	TRBV20-1	TRBJ1-5	CSARDLRDQPQHF	TGCAGTGCCAGGGATTTACGGGATCAGCCCCAGCATTTT
NA	NA	TRBV3-1	TRBJ2-2	CASSHAPGELFF	TGTGCCAGCAGCCATGCTCCCGGGGAGCTGTTTTTT
many	TRBD1	TRBV29-1	TRBJ2-2	CSVGQGANTGELFF	TGCAGCGTGGGACAGGGGGCGAACACCGGGGAGCTGTTTTTT
NA	TRBD1	TRBV10-2	TRBJ2-2	CASGSRGRNTGELFF	TGCGCCAGCGGGTCCAGGGGGCGCAACACCGGGGAGCTGTTTTTT
few	NA	TRBV7-6	TRBJ2-1	CASSLWSTGYNEQFF	TGTGCCAGCAGCTTATGGAGTACTGGGTACAATGAGCAGTTCTTC
few	TRBD2	TRBV27	TRBJ2-5	CASSLSPSLRGASQYF	TGTGCCAGCAGTTTATCTCCGTCCCTGCGGGGGGCTTCACAGTACTTC
few	NA	TRBV28	TRBJ2-3	CASTPDTRTDTQYF	TGTGCCAGCACCCCGGACACACGAACAGATACGCAGTATTTT
few	TRBD1	TRBV4-2	TRBJ1-2	CASSQELGGEAPPQGRNGYTF	TGTGCCAGCAGCCAAGAGCTCGGCGGAGAGGCACCCCCACAGGGGAGGAATGGCTACACCTTC
few	TRBD2	TRBV4-1	TRBJ2-1	CASSQRSLGLAGGSSYNEQFF	TGCGCCAGCAGCCAGAGGAGTCTGGGACTAGCGGGGGGGAGCTCCTACAATGAGCAGTTCTTC
NA	NA	TRBV11-1	TRBJ2-1	CASSTQGIEQFF	TGTGCCAGCAGCACACAGGGTATTGAGCAGTTCTTC
NA	TRBD1	TRBV11-2	TRBJ2-1	CASSLPTGVANEQFF	TGTGCCAGCAGCTTACCGACAGGGGTGGCCAATGAGCAGTTCTTC
few	TRBD2	TRBV20-1	TRBJ2-3	CSAIASGGFNSFTDTQYF	TGCAGTGCTATCGCTAGCGGGGGGTTCAACTCCTTCACAGATACGCAGTATTTT
many	NA	TRBV6-1	TRBJ2-1	CASSPRGATMAEQFF	TGTGCCAGCAGTCCTCGGGGGGCAACGATGGCTGAGCAGTTCTTC
NA	NA	TRBV27	TRBJ2-3	CASRGYGTDTQYF	TGTGCCAGCAGGGGGTACGGCACAGATACGCAGTATTTT
NA	NA	TRBV20-1	TRBJ2-3	CSAAVGGPTDTQYF	TGCAGTGCTGCTGTGGGGGGCCCCACAGATACGCAGTATTTT
NA	NA	TRBV29-1	TRBJ1-1	CSVDQAGVNTEAFF	TGCAGCGTTGATCAGGCAGGAGTGAACACTGAAGCTTTCTTT
NA	TRBD2	TRBV27	TRBJ2-6	CASSLIAGGRPSGANVLTF	TGTGCCAGCAGTTTAATAGCGGGGGGGCGGCCCTCTGGGGCCAACGTCCTGACTTTC
NA	TRBD2	TRBV20-1	TRBJ2-3	CSARTTGGATDTQYF	TGCAGTGCTAGAACCACCGGGGGGGCCACAGATACGCAGTATTTT
few	TRBD2	TRBV20-1	TRBJ2-1	CSARDLAGGSNEQFF	TGCAGTGCTAGAGATCTAGCGGGGGGTTCTAATGAGCAGTTCTTC
few	NA	TRBV7-2	TRBJ1-4	CASSLTRGNEKLFF	TGTGCCAGCAGCTTAACCCGCGGGAATGAAAAACTGTTTTTT
NA	NA	TRBV12-3/TRBV12-4	TRBJ1-4	CASRALGLQLTNEKLFF	TGTGCCAGCAGGGCATTGGGGCTCCAGTTAACTAATGAAAAACTGTTTTTT
many	TRBD1	TRBV15	TRBJ2-1	CATSLRTGRFNEQFF	TGTGCCACCAGCTTAAGGACAGGGCGTTTTAATGAGCAGTTCTTC
few	NA	TRBV12-3/TRBV12-4	TRBJ1-2	CASTERGGPYGYTF	TGTGCCAGCACCGAGCGGGGCGGGCCCTATGGCTACACCTTC
few	TRBD2	TRBV20-1	TRBJ2-7	CSASRERGVLQSYEQYF	TGCAGTGCTAGTAGGGAGCGGGGGGTTCTCCAATCCTACGAGCAGTACTTC
few	TRBD1	TRBV7-9	TRBJ2-3	CASSVAGGSTDTQYF	TGTGCCAGCAGCGTAGCAGGGGGTAGCACAGATACGCAGTATTTT
many	TRBD2	TRBV4-3	TRBJ2-1	CASSRMVGGGYNEQFF	TGCGCCAGCAGCCGAATGGTCGGGGGGGGTTACAATGAGCAGTTCTTC
NA	TRBD2	TRBV7-6	TRBJ2-1	CASSLVKRSGGFNEQFF	TGTGCCAGCAGCTTAGTCAAGCGCAGCGGGGGGTTTAATGAGCAGTTCTTC
NA	NA	TRBV6-5	TRBJ1-1	CASSYSGGTNTEAFF	TGTGCCAGCAGTTACTCGGGCGGTACAAACACTGAAGCTTTCTTT
NA	NA	TRBV20-1	TRBJ2-1	CSANLPNYNEQFF	TGCAGTGCTAACCTCCCCAACTACAATGAGCAGTTCTTC
many	TRBD2	TRBV6-1	TRBJ2-7	CASSDGLAGASYEQYF	TGTGCCAGCAGTGACGGGCTAGCGGGGGCCTCCTACGAGCAGTACTTC
few	NA	TRBV7-2	TRBJ2-7	CASRQQGTYEQYF	TGTGCCAGCAGGCAACAGGGCACCTACGAGCAGTACTTC
NA	TRBD2	TRBV20-1	TRBJ2-1	CWGGGLASYNEQFF	TGCTGGGGGGGGGGACTAGCGAGCTACAATGAGCAGTTCTTC
many	NA	TRBV12-3/TRBV12-4	TRBJ2-3	CASSLANTQYF	TGTGCCAGCAGTTTAGCGAATACGCAGTATTTT
NA	TRBD2	TRBV7-2	TRBJ2-3	CATGVSGGVDTQYF	TGTGCCACTGGCGTTTCGGGGGGTGTTGATACGCAGTATTTT
many	NA	TRBV29-1	TRBJ1-1	CSVTPNTEAFF	TGCAGCGTTACACCGAACACTGAAGCTTTCTTT
few	NA	TRBV12-3/TRBV12-4	TRBJ2-2	CASSHSNTGELFF	TGTGCCAGCAGCCATTCGAACACCGGGGAGCTGTTTTTT
NA	NA	TRBV5-1	TRBJ2-3	CASSLTRDTSTDTQYF	TGCGCCAGCAGCTTAACCCGGGACACCAGCACAGATACGCAGTATTTT
many	NA	TRBV10-3	TRBJ1-1	CAIGGDTEAFF	TGTGCCATCGGTGGGGACACTGAAGCTTTCTTT
NA	NA	TRBV10-3	TRBJ2-5	CAISAGPTQMVTQYF	TGTGCCATCAGTGCTGGACCAACCCAGATGGTGACCCAGTACTTC
many	NA	TRBV20-1	TRBJ2-4	CSAREVAKNIQYF	TGCAGTGCTAGAGAGGTAGCCAAAAACATTCAGTACTTC